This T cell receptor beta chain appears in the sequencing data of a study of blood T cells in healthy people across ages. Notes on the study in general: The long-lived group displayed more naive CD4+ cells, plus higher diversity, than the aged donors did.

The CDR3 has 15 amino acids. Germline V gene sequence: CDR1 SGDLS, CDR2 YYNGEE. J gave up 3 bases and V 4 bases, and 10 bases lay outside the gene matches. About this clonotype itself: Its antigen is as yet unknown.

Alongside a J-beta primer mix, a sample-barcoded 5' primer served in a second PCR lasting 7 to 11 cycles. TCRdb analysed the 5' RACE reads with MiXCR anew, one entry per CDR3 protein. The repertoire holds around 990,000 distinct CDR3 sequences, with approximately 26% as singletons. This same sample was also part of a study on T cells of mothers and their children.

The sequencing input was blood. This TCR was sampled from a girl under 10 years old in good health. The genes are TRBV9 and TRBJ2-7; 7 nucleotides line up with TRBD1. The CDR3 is CASSTTGTPYYEQYF. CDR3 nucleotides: TGTGCCAGCAGCACGACAGGGACCCCTTACTACGAGCAGTACTTC.